This T cell receptor beta chain comes out of a study of T cells expressing NK-cell markers. The CDR3 is made up of 13 amino acids. In germline, CDR1 is MGHDK, CDR2 SYGVNS. One entry per CDR3 protein, without DNA, is what TCRdb gives after re-calling the 5' RACE reads. The specimen's table records 350,000 to 450,000 distinct CDR3 sequences. The material sequenced was blood T cells: a sorted CD56 or NKG2C T cell subset, CD4+ or CD8+ T cells, or bulk PBMC T cells (not recorded which). The chain recombines TRBV25-1 with TRBJ1-6; the D call from TCRdb, TRBD1, cannot be confirmed without DNA. The sequence was collected from a man aged 18-75 years in good health. The CDR3 sequence is CASGQGYNSPLHF.